This passage covers 10 T cell receptor beta chains from one sample sequenced in a study of blood T cell repertoires in COVID-19. The method was immunoSEQ multiplex PCR; TCRdb's version includes in-frame clones alone and lacks a portion of them. The sample includes roughly 70,000 clones, 80% seen only once; the top ten take 8.5% to 10%. The sequenced sample consisted of peripheral blood. The receptors were gathered from a human donor in a cohort sampled during active COVID-19.

The rearrangement links TRBV28 to TRBJ2-1; D is possibly TRBD2 (5 bases). V dropped 5 bases and J dropped 6 bases, with 17 bases sitting between them. The CDR3 sequence is 15 residues long. Per germline, CDR1 MDHEN and CDR2 SYDVKM. For the CDR3, the DNA is TGTGCCAGCAGTAGCGGACGCAGGATAGGCAATGAGCAGTTCTTC. Amino acid sequence: CASSSGRRIGNEQFF. The complete variable domain, with remaining parts taken from reference TRBV28 and TRBJ2-1, reads DVKVTQSSRYLVKRTGEKVFLECVQDMDHENMFWYRQDPGLGLRLIYFSYDVKMKEKGDIPEGYSVSREKKERFSLILESASTNQTSMYLCASSSGRRIGNEQFFGPGTRLTVL.

The rearrangement joins TRBV28 to TRBJ2-3; the D is unclear. Germline V lookup: CDR1 MDHEN, CDR2 SYDVKM. The CDR3 length is 14 residues. Trimming took 10 bases from V and 0 from J, leaving 14 bases between them. The CDR3 loop reads CATSVGSSTDTQYF. The CDR3 DNA reads TGTGCCACCTCAGTCGGGTCTAGCACAGATACGCAGTATTTT.

Note on this clone: The same CDR3 arises from other DNA sequences in this sample as well. The chain couples TRBV11-2 to TRBJ1-3; D may be TRBD1 (5 bases). The CDR3 covers 14 residues. Deletions cut 3 bases from V and 1 base from J, with 7 bases between. Germline CDR1 reads SGHAT; CDR2 reads FQNNGV. The CDR3 coding sequence is TGTGCCAGCAGCTTTGCAGGGTCTGGAAACACCATATATTTT. The encoded protein is CASSFAGSGNTIYF.

This clone showed up just a few times. The gene calls are TRBV7-2 and TRBJ2-1; 10 bases fit TRBD1. Germline trimming cut 4 bases from V and 6 bases from J; bases unmatched to any gene: 6. Looked up from germline, CDR1 is SGHTA and CDR2 is FQGNSA. The CDR3 covers 15 residues. CDR3 nucleotide sequence: TGTGCCAGCAGCTCCCTGTGGGACAGGGGCAATGAGCAGTTCTTC. Its protein product is CASSSLWDRGNEQFF.

This sequence joins TRBV30 and TRBJ1-4, with TRBD1 identical over 8 bases. V trimming: 6 bases; J trimming: 10 bases; junction bases outside the gene matches: 10. Per germline, CDR1 GTSNPN and CDR2 SVGIG (reference sequence). CDR3 length: 13 residues. The CDR3 is CACSRGRIVKLFF. The DNA for the CDR3 is TGTGCCTGCAGCAGGGGGCGGATAGTAAAACTGTTTTTT.

This clone has a handful of counts. This chain joins TRBV5-1 and TRBJ2-7; D is perhaps TRBD2 (5 bases). The CDR3 sequence is 13 residues long. Germline V gene data show CDR1 as SGHRS and CDR2 as YFSETQ. V shed 1 base and J shed 5 bases, with 10 bases lying between them. CDR3 region: CASSLTGWDEQYF. In nucleotides, the CDR3 is TGCGCCAGCAGCTTGACGGGATGGGACGAGCAGTACTTC.

This rearrangement joins TRBV6-2 or TRBV6-3 to TRBJ2-5; D might be TRBD2 (6 bases). In germline, CDR1 is MNHEY, CDR2 SVGEGT. Between the trimmed V and J ends, which lost 6 bases and 3 bases, there was a span of 11 bases. The CDR3 totals 13 residues. CDR3 protein: CASSRLGEETQYF. CDR3 DNA sequence: TGTGCCAGCAGCCGACTAGGGGAAGAGACCCAGTACTTC.

This chain joins TRBV28 and TRBJ2-7; 8 nucleotides align to TRBD2. Germline-derived CDR1 and CDR2 are MDHEN and SYDVKM. V shed 7 bases and J 1 base; nucleotides not matched to a gene: 15. The CDR3 has 17 residues. CDR3: CASMGPGGATGSYEQYF. CDR3 nucleotides: TGTGCCAGCATGGGGCCGGGGGGGGCGACGGGTTCCTACGAGCAGTACTTC.

The genes are TRBV3-1 (or the pseudogene TRBV3-2) and TRBJ2-7, with D possibly being TRBD1 (5 bases). Germline lookup yields CDR1 LGHDT and CDR2 YNNKEL (reference sequence). V was pared by 6 bases and J by 6 bases, with 24 bases between. The CDR3 consists of 16 residues. The CDR3 DNA follows: TGTGCCAGCAGTCCTCGTAAGGGGCCTCGCAGTGTCGAGCAGTACTTC. As protein: CASSPRKGPRSVEQYF.

As DNA, the CDR3 is TGTGCCACCACTCAGGGGAGTCAGCCCCAGCATTTT. Protein: CATTQGSQPQHF. This rearrangement joins TRBV15 to TRBJ1-5, with a possible D match to TRBD1 (6 bases). Per the germline V gene, CDR1 is LNHNV and CDR2 is YYDKDF (reference sequence). Trimming took 7 bases from V and 6 from J, leaving 10 bases between them. This CDR3 region has 12 residues.